This section outlines one T cell receptor beta chain sequence together with its context. Its antigen is unidentified. With 4 bases removed from V and 8 bases from J, the gap between germline ends came to 16 bases. This CDR3 has 15 residues. Germline values: CDR1 SGHKS, CDR2 YYEKEE (reference sequence). Using its own MiXCR run on the 5' RACE reads, TCRdb lists one record per CDR3 protein. The table has a few hundred thousand distinct CDR3 sequences, around 8.1% seen once. This sample is drawn from a study of T cells after yellow fever vaccination. Background on the study: For low cell numbers, libraries were made with SMART-Seq v4 Ultra Low Input.

Study-wide results and limits: Peaking on day 5 versus 15, the secondary response was faster but weaker. Boosting was followed by the reappearance of most primary-vaccination clones (around 95% CD4, about 90% CD8).

Sequencing was performed on PBMCs, taken more than 35 days after the first yellow fever vaccination. This clonotype was obtained from a man younger than 35 who received the YFV17D yellow fever vaccine. The rearrangement joins TRBV5-5 to TRBJ1-6, with D possibly being TRBD1 (5 bases). DNA of the CDR3: TGTGCCAGCAGCCCGGGCCACAGGTTTTATTCACCCCTCCACTTT. Its translation is CASSPGHRFYSPLHF.